Below, 10 T cell receptor beta chains from the same sample are listed, as sequenced in a study of human thymus T cells. Resected material from corrective heart surgery provided the thymus tissue analysed. TCRdb's copy holds only in-frame clones and misses some; the assay was immunoSEQ multiplex PCR. The sample includes some 120,000 clones, around 94% seen only once; the top ten take around 0.022%. Sequencing used thymus tissue. Source of these receptors: a boy younger than two with a congenital heart defect but otherwise immunologically healthy.

The chain is built from TRBV7-6 and TRBJ2-6; D unclear. V gave up 5 bases and J gave up 16 bases, with 33 bases separating them. The CDR3 extends over 18 amino acids. The germline gives CDR1 SGHVS, CDR2 FNYEAQ. The CDR3 DNA is TGTGCCAGCAGCATGGATAATAAATCTCACAAAGTCGGGCCAACGCTGACTTTC. The encoded protein is CASSMDNKSHKVGPTLTF. Full variable domain (missing parts from reference TRBV7-6 and TRBJ2-6): GAGVSQSPRYKVTKRGQDVALRCDPISGHVSLYWYRQALGQGPEFLTYFNYEAQQDKSGLPNDRFSAERPEGSISTLTIQRTEQRDSAMYRCASSMDNKSHKVGPTLTFGAGSRLTVL.

The chain carries TRBV19 and TRBJ2-7, with TRBD1 matching over 9 bases. V was pared by 1 base and J by 6 bases, with 10 bases of the junction left unmatched. This CDR3 is built from 16 residues. The germline V gene has CDR1 LNHDA and CDR2 SQIVND (reference sequence). The CDR3 DNA sequence: TGTGCCAGTAGTATAGGACCGGGACAGGGAAGCGCCGAGCAGTACTTC. This sequence encodes CASSIGPGQGSAEQYF.

The gene calls are TRBV5-4 and TRBJ1-4, with TRBD1 matching over 9 bases. CDR1 and CDR2 (germline): SGHNT, YYREEE (reference sequence). The CDR3 runs 15 residues. Trimming removed 0 bases from V and 5 bases from J; junction bases left unmatched: 2. This chain's CDR3 is CASSLDGTGNEKLFF. The CDR3 DNA reads as TGTGCCAGCAGCTTGGACGGGACAGGGAATGAAAAACTGTTTTTT.

The J gene is TRBJ1-2, the V gene TRBV2; tentatively, D is TRBD1 (6 bases). Trimming took 5 bases from V and 1 from J, leaving 17 bases between them. The CDR3 has 16 residues. Germline values: CDR1 SNHLY, CDR2 FYNNEI. The CDR3, as DNA: TGTGCCAGCAGTCTCACAGGGAGTGGGGGTAACTATGGCTACACCTTC. The encoded protein is CASSLTGSGGNYGYTF.

V gene TRBV6-1 combines with J gene TRBJ1-3; 10 nucleotides align to TRBD1. Germline V gene data show CDR1 as MNHNS and CDR2 as SASEGT. V shed 5 bases and J 2 bases; nucleotides not matched to a gene: 9. This CDR3 is built from 17 residues. The CDR3 nucleotides are TGTGCCAGCAGTCAAGGCTTAGACAGGGGGCCTGGAAACACCATATATTTT. As protein: CASSQGLDRGPGNTIYF.

The chain combines TRBV2 with TRBJ2-1; no firm D call. This CDR3 has 13 residues. Germline loops: CDR1 SNHLY, CDR2 FYNNEI. V lost 2 bases to trimming and J lost 5 bases, with 7 bases between them. The DNA for the CDR3 is TGTGCCAGCAGTGAAATCGGTCACAATGAGCAGTTCTTC. Translating it yields CASSEIGHNEQFF.

V is TRBV7-9 and J is TRBJ2-7; 12 bases are a match to TRBD2. After removal of 1 base from V and 1 base from J, the junction contained 5 bases not matched to a gene. This CDR3 is 17 amino acids long. Germline CDR1 reads SEHNR; CDR2 reads FQNEAQ (reference sequence). CDR3 sequence (DNA): TGTGCCAGCAGCTTAGGGGGACTAGCGGGCCGTTCCTACGAGCAGTACTTC. Its translation is CASSLGGLAGRSYEQYF.

The V call is TRBV5-5, the J call TRBJ2-7, with 9 bases lining up with TRBD1. Germline values: CDR1 SGHKS, CDR2 YYEKEE (reference sequence). Germline trimming cut 7 bases from V and 0 bases from J; bases unmatched to any gene: 2. This CDR3 comprises 13 residues. CDR3 amino acids: CASRDRASYEQYF. DNA for the CDR3: TGTGCCAGCCGGGACAGGGCCTCCTACGAGCAGTACTTC. The full variable domain, in which reference TRBV5-5 and TRBJ2-7 provide the parts outside the CDR3, is DAGVTQSPTHLIKTRGQQVTLRCSPISGHKSVSWYQQVLGQGPQFIFQYYEKEERGRGNFPDRFSARQFPNYSSELNVNALLLGDSALYLCASRDRASYEQYFGPGTRLTVT.

The J gene is TRBJ2-5, the V gene TRBV7-9; either TRBD1 or TRBD2 may fit D (5 bases each). Germline assignment: CDR1 SEHNR and CDR2 FQNEAQ (reference sequence). This CDR3 has 16 amino acids. The V and J ends lost 8 bases and 0 bases respectively, with 19 bases between them. The CDR3 DNA reads TGTGCCAGCGTAGGTGGGGGTCACACGTACCAAGAGACCCAGTACTTC. Residues: CASVGGGHTYQETQYF.

This chain joins TRBV11-2 and TRBJ2-7; 9 nucleotides agree with TRBD1. The junction had 3 bases not matched to a gene; V was cut back by 4 bases and J by 5 bases. The CDR3 contains 13 residues. Germline CDR1 and CDR2: SGHAT and FQNNGV. This CDR3 is CASSWDRVDEQYF. CDR3 DNA: TGTGCCAGCAGCTGGGACAGGGTGGACGAGCAGTACTTC.